This TCR beta chain was identified in a study of T cell responses to AZD1222 COVID-19 vaccine (dated by TCRdb to about 2021). About the investigation overall: TCR sequencing was performed for some 250 trial participants, of whom 200 to 210 were given two doses of AZD1222 and around 25 were given two doses of MenACWY control vaccine. Trial participants were enrolled by age into 18-55, 56-69 and 70-plus year subgroups, with approximately 150, 30 and 60 TCR-sequenced participants respectively.

The germline V gene supplies CDR1 SGHTA and CDR2 FQGNSA. The CDR3 holds 13 amino acids from the cysteine to the phenylalanine. Just CDR3 DNA is preserved here, 39 bases in frame from base 1. Here V drops 10 bases and J drops 9 bases, and the junction holds 12 bases not matched to any gene. The CDR3 regions of human TCRbeta chains were analyzed by immunosequencing. The paper's processing steps were these. TCRs in the repertoires were matched against a reference library of SARS-CoV-2-specific TCRs that had been generated with the MIRA antigen-specificity platform. Breadth was defined as the fraction of unique TCRs that were SARS-CoV-2-associated, and depth was defined as the fraction of total T cells that were SARS-CoV-2-associated. Each spike-specific TCR was assigned to its reactive spike region and to a CD4 or CD8 class using the MIRA data. Log10-transformed breadth and depth values were compared by one-way ANOVA with Sidak's multiple comparisons tests. The clones in this table, taken by TCRdb from immuneACCESS, are in-frame only. Not every clone is retained; where verified, under half of the shortfall comes from an unresolved V gene, and the cause of the rest is unknown. The V and J calls and clone size were taken over from that table, and D and trimming were inferred from the DNA. In this sample the table shows 30,000 to 35,000 clones, around 87% of which occur a single time. Around 15% of the sample lies in the top ten.

Paper-wide results and their limitations: In the small 56-69-year group, the increase in depth fell short of significance, most likely because of low power. Because no day 14 peak-response samples were available, the repertoires could be characterized only after the peak T cell response. Participants were mostly white British, with more females than males. The authors suggested clonal diversity may have been underestimated. CD4 TCRs associated with the vaccine covered the entire spike protein, and the dominant responses were in regions 160-218 and 743-854. Reportedly, close to half of the unique spike-specific TCRs recognized epitopes lying outside the regions that are mutated in the B.1.351 and B.1.1.7 variants. After two AZD1222 doses, spike-specific TCR breadth and depth were significantly higher than at day 0 and than in MenACWY recipients. Conclusions about previously exposed vaccinees are limited because only a handful of AZD1222 recipients were SARS-CoV-2 seropositive at baseline.

The time point label corresponds to: about 28 days (+/-7) after the second vaccine dose. AZD1222 recipients with second doses at about 4 weeks or about 12 weeks were pooled, because spike-specific TCR depth and breadth did not differ between schedules. The vaccinee samples were drawn from two UK trials, COV001 and COV002, one of which was a single-blind randomized controlled phase 2/3 trial testing AZD1222 (ChAdOx1 nCoV-19) in healthy adults. Trial participant PBMC samples were collected at day 0 and day 28 after the second dose for TCRbeta chain sequencing. A remark on this clone: Its antigen remains undetermined. The input lacks base qualities; no much larger clone sits a single base away.

The TCR originated in an adult who received the AZD1222 COVID-19 vaccine. Source: peripheral blood, taken 28 days after the second AZD1222 dose. The sequence joins TRBV7-2 to TRBJ2-1, with 7 junctional bases fitting TRBD2. This receptor has the CDR3 CAISAVGGSEQFF. The bases read TGTGCCATTTCAGCGGTAGGCGGGAGTGAGCAGTTCTTC.